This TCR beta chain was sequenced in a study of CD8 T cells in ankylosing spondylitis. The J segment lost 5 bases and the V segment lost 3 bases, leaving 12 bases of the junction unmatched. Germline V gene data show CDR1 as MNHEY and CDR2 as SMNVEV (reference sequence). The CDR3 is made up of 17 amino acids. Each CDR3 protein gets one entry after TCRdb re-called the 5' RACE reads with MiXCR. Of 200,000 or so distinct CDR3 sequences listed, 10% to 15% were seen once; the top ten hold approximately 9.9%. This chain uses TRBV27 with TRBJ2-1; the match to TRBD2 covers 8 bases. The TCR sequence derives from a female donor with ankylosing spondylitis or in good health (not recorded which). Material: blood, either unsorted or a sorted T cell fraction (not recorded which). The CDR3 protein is CASSFLVAGGRDNEQFF. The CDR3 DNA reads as TGTGCCAGCAGTTTTCTAGTTGCGGGGGGACGGGACAATGAGCAGTTCTTC.